A single T cell receptor beta chain is shown here with its context. Its antigen remains unidentified. From germline, CDR1 is SGHTA and CDR2 FQGNSA. CDR3 length: 15 amino acids. TCRdb reworked the 5' RACE reads into one entry per CDR3 protein, no DNA. The sample has approximately 400,000 distinct CDR3 sequences. This specimen comes from a study of monozygotic twins with inflammatory bowel disease. Whole-study results and caveats: Fewer clonotypes were shared with others by IBD patients than by healthy twins, especially with disease activity. Separate T cell subtypes could not be resolved from one another.

This sequence was found in a human donor with ulcerative colitis or Crohn's disease, or a healthy co-twin of an affected twin (not recorded which). The V gene is TRBV7-2, the J gene TRBJ2-7. Sequenced input: blood. CDR3 sequence reads: CASSLYRGRAYEQYF.